The 26 T cell receptor beta chains below were found in one sample sequenced in a study of blood T cell repertoires in COVID-19. Some clones are missing from TCRdb's copy, which holds only in-frame ones; the method was immunoSEQ multiplex PCR. This repertoire shows tens of thousands of clones, 80% to 90% found once; its top ten account for approximately 15%. Sequences were obtained from peripheral blood. The receptor source for this set is a man aged 55 to 70 with active COVID-19.

The chain carries TRBV3-1 (or the pseudogene TRBV3-2) and TRBJ2-3, with a possible D match to TRBD1 (6 bases). Deletions cut 5 bases from V and 5 bases from J, with 14 bases between. The CDR3 consists of 14 residues. The V gene's germline CDR1 is LGHDT and CDR2 YNNKEL (reference sequence). For the CDR3, the DNA is TGTGCCAGCAGCTCACAGGGATGGGGAGATACGCAGTATTTT. Its translation: CASSSQGWGDTQYF.

The rearrangement uses TRBV6-5 and TRBJ1-4, with unresolved D. V lost 4 bases and J 3 bases, leaving 12 bases between the germline ends. Germline lookup yields CDR1 MNHEY and CDR2 SVGAGI. This CDR3 comprises 15 residues. CDR3 amino acids: CASSFSPRSNEKLFF. The CDR3 DNA is TGTGCCAGCAGTTTTTCCCCGCGATCTAATGAAAAACTGTTTTTT.

The chain joins TRBV5-1 to TRBJ2-6; D may be TRBD1 (6 bases). The germline gives CDR1 SGHRS, CDR2 YFSETQ. V lost 4 bases and J 4 bases, leaving 18 bases between the germline ends. The CDR3 covers 17 residues. The CDR3: CASSHETGWSGANVLTF. The CDR3 DNA follows: TGCGCCAGCAGCCACGAGACAGGCTGGAGCGGGGCCAACGTCCTGACTTTC.

The chain recombines TRBV19 with TRBJ2-3, with TRBD1 matching 9 bases. CDR1 and CDR2 from the germline V gene are LNHDA and SQIVND (reference sequence). The length of the CDR3 is 17 residues. With 5 bases clipped from V and 5 bases from J, the junction kept 14 bases outside the gene matches. The CDR3: CASSPNPRTGVGDTQYF. In nucleotides, the CDR3 is TGTGCCAGTAGTCCAAATCCCAGGACAGGGGTGGGAGATACGCAGTATTTT.

In its sample, this clone was seen a few times. The gene calls are TRBV7-9 and TRBJ2-3; unclear D gene. Germline CDR1 reads SEHNR; CDR2 reads FQNEAQ (reference sequence). V lost 5 bases to trimming and J lost 0 bases, with 9 bases between them. The CDR3 loop spans 14 amino acids. CDR3 in DNA: TGTGCCAGCAGCCTAGATCGTAGCACAGATACGCAGTATTTT. As protein: CASSLDRSTDTQYF.

The V call is TRBV24-1, the J call TRBJ2-3, with 7 bases fitting TRBD1. Germline assignment: CDR1 KGHDR and CDR2 SFDVKD. This CDR3 contains 16 residues. The ends lost 4 bases at V and 2 bases at J; junction bases unmatched: 8. Here the CDR3 DNA reads TGTGCCACCAGTGACTACAAGACAGGGCCCACAGATACGCAGTATTTT. Protein: CATSDYKTGPTDTQYF.

A remark on this clone: One junction end does not reproduce the germline sequence, and a read error may be involved. The chain uses TRBV10-1 and TRBJ2-7; D is ambiguous. The germline gives CDR1 WNHNN, CDR2 SYGVQD (reference sequence). The CDR3 has 13 residues. CDR3 residues: CAGSEASIYEQYF. Written as DNA, the CDR3 is TGCGCCGGCAGTGAGGCGTCTATATACGAGCAGTACTTC.

The V and J genes are TRBV28 and TRBJ2-3; tentatively, D is TRBD1 (5 bases). The CDR3 runs to 12 residues. CDR1 is MDHEN and CDR2 is SYDVKM in the germline V gene. V dropped 6 bases and J dropped 6 bases, with 10 bases sitting between them. CDR3 coding DNA: TGTGCCAGCAGAAACTCAGGGGATACGCAGTATTTT. It specifies CASRNSGDTQYF.

The J gene is TRBJ2-2, the V gene TRBV11-3; TRBD1 matches at 7 bases. Trimming at V came to 0 bases and at J to 5 bases, leaving 3 bases not matched to a gene. The CDR3 extends over 15 amino acids. Germline V gene data show CDR1 as SGHNT and CDR2 as YENEEA. The CDR3 reads CASSLEGGGTGELFF. Written as DNA, the CDR3 is TGTGCCAGCAGCTTAGAAGGGGGCGGAACCGGGGAGCTGTTTTTT.

V is TRBV19 and J is TRBJ1-5; D is perhaps TRBD1 (6 bases). V gave up 5 bases and J gave up 4 bases, with 15 bases separating them. The CDR3 has 15 residues. Germline CDR1 and CDR2: LNHDA and SQIVND (reference sequence). The CDR3 DNA reads TGTGCCAGTAGTCCCCCAGGGGTAGCTAATCAGCCCCAGCATTTT. Protein: CASSPPGVANQPQHF.

The chain has TRBV19 and TRBJ2-3; 12 positions agree with TRBD2. The CDR3 has 17 residues. The V gene's germline CDR1 is LNHDA and CDR2 SQIVND (reference sequence). J was trimmed by 3 bases and V by 4 bases; bases with no gene match: 8. The CDR3 sequence is CASSKTGTSGWTDTQYF. The CDR3 DNA follows: TGTGCCAGTAGTAAAACCGGGACTAGCGGGTGGACAGATACGCAGTATTTT.

The V call is TRBV5-1, the J call TRBJ2-3, with D tentatively TRBD1 (5 bases). The ends were cut back, 0 bases at V and 1 base at J, with 9 bases in the middle. Per germline, CDR1 SGHRS and CDR2 YFSETQ. This CDR3 region has 15 residues. CDR3 amino acids: CASSLVDSRTDTQYF. The CDR3 DNA follows: TGCGCCAGCAGCTTGGTTGACAGTCGCACAGATACGCAGTATTTT.

V and J are TRBV6-5 and TRBJ1-1; a possible D gene is TRBD1 (6 bases). Germline CDR1 and CDR2: MNHEY and SVGAGI. V lost 7 bases, J lost 5 bases, and 8 bases lay in between. The CDR3 runs 11 residues. The CDR3 loop reads CASKTGTEAFF. CDR3 DNA sequence: TGTGCCAGCAAAACAGGGACTGAAGCTTTCTTT.

This clone came up once. The chain recombines TRBV28 with TRBJ2-5; 12 positions agree with TRBD1. This CDR3 comprises 15 residues. Per germline, CDR1 MDHEN and CDR2 SYDVKM. Trimming cost V 3 bases and J 4 bases; bases outside gene matches: 3. The chain's CDR3 is CASSLGQGASETQYF. CDR3 in DNA: TGTGCCAGCAGTTTGGGACAGGGGGCCTCAGAGACCCAGTACTTC.

V and J are TRBV12-3 or TRBV12-4 and TRBJ2-7, with 7 nucleotides matching TRBD1. V gave up 3 bases and J gave up 5 bases; unmatched junction bases: 4. The CDR3 spans 13 residues. The CDR3, as DNA: TGTGCCAGCAGTTTGAACAGGGGACACGAGCAGTACTTC. Protein: CASSLNRGHEQYF.

The chain recombines TRBV7-8 with TRBJ1-2; TRBD1 agrees at 7 bases. The CDR3 runs 14 residues. The V segment lost 0 bases and the J segment 5 bases; nucleotides outside the gene matches: 3. Germline V lookup: CDR1 SGHVS, CDR2 FQNEAQ. The CDR3 DNA reads TGTGCCAGCAGCTTAGCGACAGGGACTTATGGCTACACCTTC. Translating it yields CASSLATGTYGYTF.

As regards this clone: Sequence at one end of the junction differs from germline and may be a read error. The chain employs TRBV7-7 and TRBJ2-1; perhaps TRBD2 as D (5 bases). Looked up from germline, CDR1 is SSHAT and CDR2 is FNYEAQ (reference sequence). This CDR3 spans 13 amino acids. The CDR3: CASSLGGSYEQFF. The DNA for the CDR3 is TGTGCTAGCAGCTTAGGCGGGTCCTATGAGCAGTTCTTC.

This clone was seen a single time. This sequence joins TRBV27 and TRBJ2-7; D gene unclear. Germline loops: CDR1 MNHEY, CDR2 SMNVEV (reference sequence). V was pared by 0 bases and J by 2 bases, with 8 bases between. CDR3 length: 14 amino acids. In DNA, the CDR3 is TGTGCCAGCAGTTTATCGGTGGCAGCCTACGAGCAGTACTTC. Protein sequence: CASSLSVAAYEQYF.

The genes are TRBV6-2 or TRBV6-3 and TRBJ1-1; D ambiguous. Per germline, CDR1 MNHEY and CDR2 SVGEGT. With 2 bases removed from V and 1 base from J, the gap between germline ends came to 8 bases. The CDR3 is 14 residues long. The CDR3 is CASSYTQANTEAFF. DNA for the CDR3: TGTGCCAGCAGTTACACCCAGGCGAACACTGAAGCTTTCTTT.

The gene calls are TRBV27 and TRBJ2-1, with 9 bases fitting TRBD2. V was pared by 6 bases and J by 3 bases, with 6 bases of the junction left unmatched. Germline CDR1 is MNHEY and CDR2 is SMNVEV (reference sequence). The CDR3 has 15 amino acids. The CDR3 sequence: CASRNLAGVYNEQFF. The CDR3 DNA follows: TGTGCCAGCAGAAACTTAGCGGGAGTCTACAATGAGCAGTTCTTC.

The chain uses TRBV19 and TRBJ1-5, with D tentatively TRBD1 (5 bases). Germline V lookup: CDR1 LNHDA, CDR2 SQIVND (reference sequence). The CDR3 is 17 residues long. V lost 2 bases and J lost 0, with 14 bases in between. CDR3 bases: TGTGCCAGTAGTATAAGTCGCGGGGCAAATAGCAATCAGCCCCAGCATTTT. Translated: CASSISRGANSNQPQHF.

The chain is built from TRBV29-1 and TRBJ1-5, with TRBD1 identical over 8 bases. With 5 bases clipped from V and 2 bases from J, the junction kept 2 bases outside the gene matches. This CDR3 has 13 residues. CDR1 and CDR2 from the germline V gene are SQVTM and ANQGSEA. CDR3 nucleotides: TGCAGCGTTAGGACAGGGCGCAATCAGCCCCAGCATTTT. Translated, it gives CSVRTGRNQPQHF.

The V and J genes are TRBV9 and TRBJ2-4, with a weak D call TRBD1 (5 bases). The length of the CDR3 is 14 residues. V dropped 8 bases and J dropped 0 bases, with 12 bases sitting between them. Looked up from germline, CDR1 is SGDLS and CDR2 is YYNGEE. CDR3 sequence (DNA): TGTGCCAGTGGGCAGGGCCTAGCCAAAAACATTCAGTACTTC. Amino acids: CASGQGLAKNIQYF.

V and J are TRBV19 and TRBJ1-6, with TRBD1 as a possible D gene (5 bases). The CDR3 has 13 amino acids. The V end was cut by 3 bases, the J end by 10 bases, with 10 bases between. Germline-derived CDR1 and CDR2 are LNHDA and SQIVND (reference sequence). The CDR3 loop is CASSIGGRSPLHF. The CDR3, as DNA: TGTGCCAGTAGTATCGGGGGACGGTCACCCCTCCACTTT.

Turning to this clone: At one boundary the junction diverges from the germline segment, which might be a read error. The V and J genes are TRBV4-1 and TRBJ1-1; 10 bases are shared with TRBD1. CDR1 is MGHRA, CDR2 YSYEKL, per germline. The CDR3 sequence is 13 residues long. CDR3 in amino acids: CASSTSVRDRGAF. The CDR3, as DNA: TGCGCCAGCAGCACCTCGGTCCGGGACAGGGGCGCCTTT.

This chain connects TRBV20-1 to TRBJ2-1, with D maybe TRBD1 (5 bases). The CDR3 totals 15 residues. CDR1 and CDR2 (germline): DFQATT, SNEGSKA (reference sequence). V was pared by 3 bases and J by 1 base, with 13 bases between. CDR3 nucleotides: TGCAGTGCTAGTAAGGGGTCGGTGTCCTACAATGAGCAGTTCTTC. It codes for CSASKGSVSYNEQFF.